This T cell receptor beta chain was obtained from a study of T cells in Graves' hyperthyroidism and ophthalmopathy (dated by TCRdb to between 2018 and 2020). Study-wide context: Peripheral blood was collected at initial diagnosis, before any treatment. After blood sampling, hyperthyroidism patients were treated with methimazole at a starting dose of 30 mg daily, and ophthalmopathy patients were treated with high-dose intravenous methylprednisolone. In six Graves' hyperthyroidism patients, the study also compared T-cell repertoires from thyroid tissue with T-cell repertoires from blood. The paper reports TCR Vbeta CDR3 sequencing of fewer than 150 peripheral blood samples: under 45 ophthalmopathy, fewer than 80 hyperthyroidism and 17 progressor patients. The 90 to 100 discovery patients were randomly divided into training and test sets at a 7:3 ratio. An independent validation cohort of 18 to 20 hyperthyroidism patients and 17 patients who later progressed to ophthalmopathy tested prospective prediction of ophthalmopathy. A discovery cohort of roughly 100 patients, about 40 with Graves' ophthalmopathy and approximately 55 with stable Graves' hyperthyroidism, was used to find distinguishing TCR V-J signatures.

The research as a whole found: In validation, the model predicted progression to ophthalmopathy with around 71% sensitivity and about 73% specificity, a median of approximately 6.5 months before onset. Sample size was not statistically predetermined, and blinding of investigators to group allocation was not performed. Ophthalmopathy was separated from stable hyperthyroidism by a 13 V-J signature model, with approximately 86% sensitivity and approximately 81% specificity obtained in cross-validation and 80%/75% obtained in testing. Most expanded thyroid clonotypes (frequency above 0.001) were also found in blood, which suggests that blood repertoires may mirror thyroid immune responses.

This clonotype came up many times. The target of this receptor is not known. Per-base quality was not reported, and no clone a single base away is much larger than it. Amplification of TCR beta CDR3 regions was carried out from RNA transcripts. A first-round RT-PCR of the TCR CDR3 used the HTBI primer set with the Qiagen OneStep RT-PCR kit. Libraries were constructed in a second round of multiplex PCR, after which size selection and purification were performed. Libraries were sequenced paired-end with 100 bp reads on an Illumina HiSeq2000. Regarding the original processing steps: SOAPnuke was used to process the raw data, with reads discarded if the reads contained adapters or uncalled bases, had a mean Phred below 15, or lacked an exact constant-primer or identifier match. COPE v1.2.5 was used to merge high-quality paired reads, and clonotypes were defined as unique nucleotide sequences. Clonotypes were aligned to IMGT TRBV, TRBD and TRBJ reference segments using MiTCR v1.1. Analysis was restricted to V-J combinations with a frequency above 0.0001, which covered 98% to 99.2% of repertoires. The TCS score was defined as F50 (clonal expansion) divided by E x V (chaos), with BLOSUM62-based TCRdist calculated between CDR3 peptides within each V-J. Welch's t-statistics and random forest reduced just over 500 V-J features to fewer than 15, which were used in a naive Bayes classifier (R e1071). TCRdb handled the public reads itself, with Q25 trimming in fastp and clone calling in MiXCR, and kept productive beta chains. Rows with one shared CDR3 protein collapse into an entry with the most common genes and DNA. V and J calls and clone size were set by TCRdb, not the authors. The sample profile shows hundreds of thousands of distinct CDR3 sequences; approximately 15% of them were found once. Together, the top ten hold 5.8% of the sample.

Hyperthyroidism patients were newly diagnosed, had a disease duration of under 2 months, and were aged 18 to 65 years. Any patient with an uncontrolled infection, another autoimmune disease, pregnancy or lactation was excluded. Diagnoses were based on clinical symptoms, serum thyroxine and TRAb, thyroid ultrasound and orbital computed tomography. For progressor patients, blood was drawn at the first diagnosis of hyperthyroidism, before any ophthalmopathy symptoms had appeared. PBMCs were isolated from about 9.1 ml of fresh peripheral blood by Ficoll-Paque density gradient centrifugation. Progressor patients were defined as those initially diagnosed with Graves' hyperthyroidism in whom ophthalmopathy developed during follow-up. Total RNA was extracted using Trizol reagent, and RNA quality was assessed on an Agilent 2100 Bioanalyzer. The TCR sequence derives from a woman aged 25 to 39 with Graves' hyperthyroidism that later progressed to Graves' ophthalmopathy. The sample taken for sequencing was blood.

The CDR3 corresponds to CSAGGLTSGRAGDTQYF. DNA sequence: TGCAGTGCGGGGGGCCTTACTAGCGGGAGGGCCGGAGATACGCAGTATTTT. The sequence is built from TRBV20-1 and TRBJ2-3; TRBD2 aligns with 13 central bases. Clipping removes 6 bases from V and 5 bases from J, with 14 as the unmatched junction base count. The germline V gene (reference sequence) gives CDR1 as DFQATT and CDR2 as SNEGSKA. The CDR3 goes from the cysteine to the phenylalanine over 17 residues. Kept here is only the CDR3 DNA, which spans 51 bases and is read in frame from base 1.